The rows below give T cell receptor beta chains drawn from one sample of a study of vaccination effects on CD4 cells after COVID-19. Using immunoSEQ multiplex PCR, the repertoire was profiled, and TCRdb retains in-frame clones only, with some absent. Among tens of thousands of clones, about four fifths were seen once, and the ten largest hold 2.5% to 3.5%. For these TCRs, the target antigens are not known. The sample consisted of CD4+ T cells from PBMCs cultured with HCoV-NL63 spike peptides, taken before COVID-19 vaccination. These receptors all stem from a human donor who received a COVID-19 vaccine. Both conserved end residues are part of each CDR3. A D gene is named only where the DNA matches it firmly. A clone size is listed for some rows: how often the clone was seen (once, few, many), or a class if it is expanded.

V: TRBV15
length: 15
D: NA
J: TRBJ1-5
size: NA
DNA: TGTGCCACCAGCTCAAGGGGAAGGGAGGGACAGCCCCAGCATTTT
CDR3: CATSSRGREGQPQHF

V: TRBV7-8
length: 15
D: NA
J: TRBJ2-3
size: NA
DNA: TGTGCCAGCAGTCCCGGAGGGGGCCTGACGAATACGCAGTATTTT
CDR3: CASSPGGGLTNTQYF

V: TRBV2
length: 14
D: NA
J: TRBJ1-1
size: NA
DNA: TGTGCCAGCATACGGGTGATAGGCGGCACTGAAGCTTTCTTT
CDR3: CASIRVIGGTEAFF

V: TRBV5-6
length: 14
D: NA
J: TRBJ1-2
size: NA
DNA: TGTGCCAGCAGCTTGGAGGTAGGGAACTATGGCTACACCTTC
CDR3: CASSLEVGNYGYTF

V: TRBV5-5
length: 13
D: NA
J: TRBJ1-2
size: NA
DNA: TGTGCCAGCAGCTTCTGGATGGAGGATGGCTACACCTTC
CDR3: CASSFWMEDGYTF

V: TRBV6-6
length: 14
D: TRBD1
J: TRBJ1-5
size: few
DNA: TGTGCCAGCAGTGACGACAGGGGCAATCAGCCCCAGCATTTT
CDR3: CASSDDRGNQPQHF

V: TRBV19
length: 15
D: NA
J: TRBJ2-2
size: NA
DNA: TGTGCCAGTAGTACCCAGGGGTCGGACACCGGGGAGCTGTTTTTT
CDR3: CASSTQGSDTGELFF

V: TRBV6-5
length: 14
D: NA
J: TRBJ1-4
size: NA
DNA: TGTGCCAGCAGTCCGGAGGGCACTAATGAAAAACTGTTTTTT
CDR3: CASSPEGTNEKLFF

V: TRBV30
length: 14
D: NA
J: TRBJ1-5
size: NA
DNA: TGTGCCTGGAGTGGGGTACATAGCAATCAGCCCCAGCATTTT
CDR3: CAWSGVHSNQPQHF

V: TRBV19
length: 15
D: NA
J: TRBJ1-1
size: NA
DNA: TGTGCCAGTAGTCGGATAATACAGGGCCTCACTGAAGCTTTCTTT
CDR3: CASSRIIQGLTEAFF

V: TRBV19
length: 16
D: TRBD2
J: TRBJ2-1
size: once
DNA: TGTGCCAGTAGTATAGGGGCTAGCGGGGCCTACAATGAGCAGTTCTTC
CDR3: CASSIGASGAYNEQFF

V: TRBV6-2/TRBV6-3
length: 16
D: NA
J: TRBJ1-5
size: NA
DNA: TGTGCCAGCAGTTATCGGGGGAGGGCGGGCAATCAGCCCCAGCATTTT
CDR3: CASSYRGRAGNQPQHF

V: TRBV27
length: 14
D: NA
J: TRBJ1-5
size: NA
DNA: TGTGCCAGCAGTGGCAGGGGCAGCAATCAGCCCCAGCATTTT
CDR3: CASSGRGSNQPQHF

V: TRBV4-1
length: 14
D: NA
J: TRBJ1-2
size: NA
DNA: TGCGCCAGCAGCCCCGGACAGATAGGTGGAGGCTACACCTTC
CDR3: CASSPGQIGGGYTF